The clone carrying this TCR beta chain has a handful of counts. All trial patients relapsed after autologous stem cell transplantation. The table came from immunoSEQ multiplex PCR; TCRdb's copy has only in-frame clones and leaves some out. The sample carries about 43,000 clones, over 65% recorded once. The entry originates in a study of PD-1 blockade in classical Hodgkin lymphoma. The CDR3 is 14 amino acids. Per the germline V gene, CDR1 is MDHEN and CDR2 is SYDVKM. V lost 7 bases and J 0 bases, leaving 10 bases between the germline ends. Sequences were derived from peripheral blood mononuclear cells (PBMCs), sampled before the second cycle of nivolumab. The J gene is TRBJ1-5, the V gene TRBV28; D is unclear. The origin of this receptor is a human donor with classical Hodgkin lymphoma. The CDR3 is CASTSPYSNQPQHF. The CDR3 DNA follows: TGTGCCAGCACCTCCCCGTATAGCAATCAGCCCCAGCATTTT.